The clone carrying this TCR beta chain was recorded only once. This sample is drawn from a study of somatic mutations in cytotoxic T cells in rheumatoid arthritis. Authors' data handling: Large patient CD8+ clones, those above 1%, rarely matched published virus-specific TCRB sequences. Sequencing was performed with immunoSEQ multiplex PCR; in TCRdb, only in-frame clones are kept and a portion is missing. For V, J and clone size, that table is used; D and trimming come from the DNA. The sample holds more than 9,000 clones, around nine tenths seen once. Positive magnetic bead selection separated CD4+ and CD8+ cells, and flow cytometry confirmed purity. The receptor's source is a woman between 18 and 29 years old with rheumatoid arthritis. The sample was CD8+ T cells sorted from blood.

CDR3 DNA: TGTGCCAGCAGGCGCCCAGGGGCTAATAGAAACACCATATATTTT. This gives the protein CASRRPGANRNTIYF. The chain carries TRBV7-9 and TRBJ1-3; D may be TRBD1 (6 bases). The CDR3 has 15 amino acids. Germline CDR1 is SEHNR and CDR2 is FQNEAQ (reference sequence). V was trimmed by 6 bases and J by 5 bases, leaving 17 bases between them. The full variable domain, in which reference TRBV7-9 and TRBJ1-3 provide the parts outside the CDR3, is DTGVSQNPRHKITKRGQNVTFRCDPISEHNRLYWYRQTLGQGPEFLTYFQNEAQLEKSRLLSDRFSAERPKGSFSTLEIQRTEQGDSAMYLCASRRPGANRNTIYFGEGSWLTVV.